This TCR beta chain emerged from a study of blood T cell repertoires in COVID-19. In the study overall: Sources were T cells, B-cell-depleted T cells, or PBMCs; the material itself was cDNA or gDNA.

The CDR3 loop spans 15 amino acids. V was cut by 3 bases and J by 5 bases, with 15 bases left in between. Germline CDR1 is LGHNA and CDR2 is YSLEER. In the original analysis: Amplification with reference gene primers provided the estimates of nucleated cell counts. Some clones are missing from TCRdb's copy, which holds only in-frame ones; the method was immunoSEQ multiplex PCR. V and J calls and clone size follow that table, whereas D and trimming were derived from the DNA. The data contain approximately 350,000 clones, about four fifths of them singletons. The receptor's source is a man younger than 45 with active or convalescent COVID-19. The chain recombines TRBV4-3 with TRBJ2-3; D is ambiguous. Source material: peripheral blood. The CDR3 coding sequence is TGCGCCAGCAGCCATGCCCTGGGCTCCGGAGATACGCAGTATTTT. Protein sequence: CASSHALGSGDTQYF.